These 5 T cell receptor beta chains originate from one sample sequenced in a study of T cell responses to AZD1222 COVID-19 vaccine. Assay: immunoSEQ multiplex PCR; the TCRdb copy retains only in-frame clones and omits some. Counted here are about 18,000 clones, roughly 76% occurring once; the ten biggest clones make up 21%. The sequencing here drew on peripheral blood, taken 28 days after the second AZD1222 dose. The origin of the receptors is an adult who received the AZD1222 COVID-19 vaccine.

The CDR3 DNA sequence: TGTGCCAGCAGTCTTAGGGGGCGGGAGACCCAGTACTTC. Its translation: CASSLRGRETQYF. V usage is TRBV12-3 or TRBV12-4 and J usage is TRBJ2-5, with 7 bases fitting TRBD1. The CDR3 contains 13 residues. The ends lost 5 bases at V and 5 bases at J; junction bases unmatched: 5.

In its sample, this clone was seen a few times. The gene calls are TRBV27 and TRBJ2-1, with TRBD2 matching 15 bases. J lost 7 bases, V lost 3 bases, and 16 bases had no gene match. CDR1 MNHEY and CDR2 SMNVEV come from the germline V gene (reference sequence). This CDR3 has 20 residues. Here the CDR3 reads CASSFKGTSGGRTLANEQFF. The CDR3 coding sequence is TGTGCCAGCAGTTTCAAAGGGACTAGCGGGGGGCGGACCTTGGCGAATGAGCAGTTCTTC.

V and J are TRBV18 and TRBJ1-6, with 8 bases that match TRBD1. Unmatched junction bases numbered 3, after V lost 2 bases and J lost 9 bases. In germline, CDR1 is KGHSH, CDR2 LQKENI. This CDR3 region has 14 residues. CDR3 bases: TGTGCCAGCTCACCAAACAGGGGGAGTTCACCCCTCCACTTT. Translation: CASSPNRGSSPLHF.

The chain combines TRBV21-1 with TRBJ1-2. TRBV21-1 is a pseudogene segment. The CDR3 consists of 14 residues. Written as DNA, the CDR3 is TGTGCCAGCAGCAAAGCGGAAGTTCGCTATGGCTACACCTTC. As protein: CASSKAEVRYGYTF.

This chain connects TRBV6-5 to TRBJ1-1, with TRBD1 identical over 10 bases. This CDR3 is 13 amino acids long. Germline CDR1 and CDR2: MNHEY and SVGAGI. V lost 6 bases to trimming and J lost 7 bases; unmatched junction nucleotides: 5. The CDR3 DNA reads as TGTGCCAGCAGCCGACAGGGGGCGTTTGAAGCTTTCTTT. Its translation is CASSRQGAFEAFF.